The subject of this entry is one T cell receptor beta chain. This record belongs to a study of shared clonotypes between healthy human individuals. The CDR3 loop spans 18 amino acids. Germline CDR1 reads SNHLY; CDR2 reads FYNNEI. The junction had 14 bases not matched to a gene; V was cut back by 5 bases and J by 1 base. Assay used: immunoSEQ multiplex PCR; TCRdb lists only in-frame clones, some missing. Altogether approximately 1.5 million clones are present, about 98.5% being singletons, with the ten largest covering approximately 0.4%. The sample consisted of naive CD4+ T cells sorted from blood. Subset here: CD45RA+ positively selected. This sequence originates from a man younger than 45 in good health. The chain employs TRBV2 and TRBJ1-1, with 9 bases fitting TRBD1. CDR3 nucleotides: TGTGCCAGCAGTCCGAGAACAGGGGGCCTTGGCCAGAACACTGAAGCTTTCTTT. This encodes CASSPRTGGLGQNTEAFF.